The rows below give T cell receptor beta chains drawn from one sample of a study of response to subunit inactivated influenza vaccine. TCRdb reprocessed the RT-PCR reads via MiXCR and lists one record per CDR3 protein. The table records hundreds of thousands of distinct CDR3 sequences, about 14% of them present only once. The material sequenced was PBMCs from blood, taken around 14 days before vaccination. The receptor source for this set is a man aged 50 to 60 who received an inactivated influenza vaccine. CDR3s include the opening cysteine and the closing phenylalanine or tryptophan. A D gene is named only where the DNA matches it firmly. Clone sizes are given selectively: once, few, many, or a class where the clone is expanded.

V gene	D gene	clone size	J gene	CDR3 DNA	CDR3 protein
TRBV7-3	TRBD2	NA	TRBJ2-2	TGTGCCAGCAGCCCCGGACTAGCGGGAATTGGGGAGCTGTTTTTT	CASSPGLAGIGELFF
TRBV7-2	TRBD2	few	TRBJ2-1	TGTGCCAGCAGCCTGGCTAGCGGGAAGCGTGAGCAGTTCTTC	CASSLASGKREQFF
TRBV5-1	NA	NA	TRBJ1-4	TGCGCCAGCAGCTTGGACGGAGGGGAAAAACTGTTTTTT	CASSLDGGEKLFF
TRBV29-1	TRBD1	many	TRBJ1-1	TGCAGCGTGGGTACCCGGGACAGCACTGAAGCTTTCTTT	CSVGTRDSTEAFF
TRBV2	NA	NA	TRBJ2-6	TGTGCCAGCAGAGACACCCTATCGAGGTCTGGGGCCAACGTCCTGACTTTC	CASRDTLSRSGANVLTF
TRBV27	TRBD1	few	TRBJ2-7	TGTGCCAGCAGTGGGCAGGACAGGGTGATAGGGGAGCAGTACTTC	CASSGQDRVIGEQYF
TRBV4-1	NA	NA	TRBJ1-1	TGCGCCAGCAGCCGTAGACAGAACACTGAAGCTTTCTTT	CASSRRQNTEAFF
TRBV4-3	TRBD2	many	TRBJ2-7	TGCGCCAGCAGCCAAGATTTGAGCGGGGTCCTCTACGAGCAGTACTTC	CASSQDLSGVLYEQYF
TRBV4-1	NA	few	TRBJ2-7	TGCGCCAGCAGCCCGTACGCGGCGGGAAACTACGAGCAGTACTTC	CASSPYAAGNYEQYF
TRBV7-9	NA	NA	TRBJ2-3	TGTGCCAGCAGCTTAATACTTTTTAGCACAGATACGCAGTATTTT	CASSLILFSTDTQYF
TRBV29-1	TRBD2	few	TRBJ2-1	TGCAGCGTTGAAGGGGCCGCGGGAGGGCTTTACAATGAGCAGTTCTTC	CSVEGAAGGLYNEQFF
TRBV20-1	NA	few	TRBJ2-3	TGCAGTGCGAAAACTCAACCCCCCCATACGCAGTATTTT	CSAKTQPPHTQYF
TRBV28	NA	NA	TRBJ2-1	TGTGCCAGCAGTTTTGGGGGATCGACGGGGGCTCGGCAGTTCTTC	CASSFGGSTGARQFF
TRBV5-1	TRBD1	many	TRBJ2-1	TGCGCCAGCAGCGTCAGGGGGCGAGACAATGAGCAGTTCTTC	CASSVRGRDNEQFF
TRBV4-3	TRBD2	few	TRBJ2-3	TGCGCCAGCAGCCAAGAATATTCGGGGGGAACGTTCACAGATACGCAGTATTTT	CASSQEYSGGTFTDTQYF
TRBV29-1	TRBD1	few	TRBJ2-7	TGCAGCGGAACTGAAACAGGGGTCGGGGAGCAGTACTTC	CSGTETGVGEQYF
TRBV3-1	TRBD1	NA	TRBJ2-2	TGTGCCAGCAGCCGGACCGGGACAGTAAACACCGGGGAGCTGTTTTTT	CASSRTGTVNTGELFF
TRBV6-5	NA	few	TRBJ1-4	TGTGCCAGCAGTTACTTAGGGGATGAAAAACTGTTTTTT	CASSYLGDEKLFF
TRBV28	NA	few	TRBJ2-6	TGTGCCAGCAGTTTTGAGGGGCTCAGCTCTGGGGCCAACGTCCTGACTTTC	CASSFEGLSSGANVLTF
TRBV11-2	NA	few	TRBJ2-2	TGTGCCAGCAGCCCCAACAGGGTCAACACCGGGGAGCTGTTTTTT	CASSPNRVNTGELFF
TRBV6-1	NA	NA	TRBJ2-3	TGTGCCAGCAGCAGACTAGGGGCCGAGTCAGATACGCAGTATTTT	CASSRLGAESDTQYF
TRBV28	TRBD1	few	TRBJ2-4	TGTGCCAGCAGCCTTGGACAGGTCGTAAACATTCAGTACTTC	CASSLGQVVNIQYF
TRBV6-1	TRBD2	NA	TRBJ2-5	TGTGCCAGCAGTCAGAGGACTAGCGGGGGACGCCTTATTGAGACCCAGTACTTC	CASSQRTSGGRLIETQYF
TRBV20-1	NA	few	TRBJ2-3	TGCAGTGCTAGGGATTGGACAGACACAGATACGCAGTATTTT	CSARDWTDTDTQYF
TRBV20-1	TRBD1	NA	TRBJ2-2	TGCAGTGCTAGAGAACTCACAGGGGGCCCCGGGGAGCTGTTTTTT	CSARELTGGPGELFF
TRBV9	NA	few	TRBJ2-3	TGTGCCAGCAGCTCCATGATGTGGGATACGCAGTATTTT	CASSSMMWDTQYF
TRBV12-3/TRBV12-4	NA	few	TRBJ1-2	TGTGCCAGCAGTTTGTCCCGACGGCTAAACTATGGCTACACCTTC	CASSLSRRLNYGYTF
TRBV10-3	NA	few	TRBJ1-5	TGTGCCACCGGAGGATGGGATGGCAATCAGCCCCAGCATTTT	CATGGWDGNQPQHF
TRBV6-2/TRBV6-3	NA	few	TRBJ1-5	TGTGCCAGCAGTTACGAAGACAGGTATCAGCCCCAGCATTTT	CASSYEDRYQPQHF
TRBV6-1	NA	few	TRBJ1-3	TGTGCCAGCAGCTCTACAAAAACTGGAAACACCATATATTTT	CASSSTKTGNTIYF
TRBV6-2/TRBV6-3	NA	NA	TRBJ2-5	TGTGCCAGCAAATGGACAGCCCAAGAGACCCAGTACTTC	CASKWTAQETQYF
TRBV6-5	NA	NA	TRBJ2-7	TGTGCCAGCAGTTACTCTCACCGACTGACGTTCGCCTACGAGCAGTACTTC	CASSYSHRLTFAYEQYF
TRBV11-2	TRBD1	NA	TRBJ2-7	TGTGCCAGCAGCTCTCTGACAGGGAGCTCCTACGAGCAGTACTTC	CASSSLTGSSYEQYF
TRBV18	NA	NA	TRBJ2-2	TGTGCCAGCTCACCACTTTGGGACCTTAACACCGGGGAGCTGTTTTTT	CASSPLWDLNTGELFF
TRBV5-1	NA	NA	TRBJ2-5	TGCGCCAGCAGCTTGGTACGGGGTGGCCAAGAGACCCAGTACTTC	CASSLVRGGQETQYF
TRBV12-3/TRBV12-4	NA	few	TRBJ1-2	TGTGCCAGCAGTTTATCCCTTGCCACTAACTATGGCTACACCTTC	CASSLSLATNYGYTF
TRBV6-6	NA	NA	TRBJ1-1	TGTGCCAGCAGTTACCCAGGTACTACTGAAGCTTTCTTT	CASSYPGTTEAFF
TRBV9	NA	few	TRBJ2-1	TGTGCCAGCAGCGTAGCGAGGTCGAGCTCCTACAATGAGCAGTTCTTC	CASSVARSSSYNEQFF
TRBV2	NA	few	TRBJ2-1	TGTGCCAGCAGGGCCCCTGGGGGGTACAATGAGCAGTTCTTC	CASRAPGGYNEQFF
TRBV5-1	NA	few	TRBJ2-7	TGCGCCAGCAGCTTGGAGGAGGGACAAGGGGAGTACTTC	CASSLEEGQGEYF
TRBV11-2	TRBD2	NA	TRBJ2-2	TGTGCCAGCAGCTTACTAGCGGGGAGGTACACCGGGGAGCTGTTTTTT	CASSLLAGRYTGELFF
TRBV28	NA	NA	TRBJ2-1	TGTGCCAGCACCCTCATGGAGACTAGGCCCACCTACAATGAGCAGTTCTTC	CASTLMETRPTYNEQFF
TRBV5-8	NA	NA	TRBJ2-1	TGTGCCACCCCATTCCTTTCCGATGAGCAGTTCTTC	CATPFLSDEQFF
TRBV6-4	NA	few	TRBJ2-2	TGTGCCAGCAGTGACGGGTACACCGGGGAGCTGTTTTTT	CASSDGYTGELFF
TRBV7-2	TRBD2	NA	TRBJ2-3	TGTGCCAGCAGCTTAGGGCGGGGGGCCCCCACAGATACGCAGTATTTT	CASSLGRGAPTDTQYF
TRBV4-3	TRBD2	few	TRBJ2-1	TGCGCCAGCAGCCAAGGGACTAGCGTTAGCCCCTACAATGAGCAGTTCTTC	CASSQGTSVSPYNEQFF
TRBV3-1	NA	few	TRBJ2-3	TGTGCCAGCAGCCAAATTACAACGGGGGATACGCAGTATTTT	CASSQITTGDTQYF
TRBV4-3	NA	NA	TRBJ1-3	TGCGCCAGCAGCCAAGTCGCTCTGGGTTCCGAAAACACCATATATTTT	CASSQVALGSENTIYF
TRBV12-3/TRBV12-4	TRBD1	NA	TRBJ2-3	TGTGCCAGCAGGCGCCGATCGGACAGGTCGCTTCCAGATACGCAGTATTTT	CASRRRSDRSLPDTQYF
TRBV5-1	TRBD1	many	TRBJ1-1	TGCGCCAGCAGCGGACAGGACGGGAACACTGAAGCTTTCTTT	CASSGQDGNTEAFF
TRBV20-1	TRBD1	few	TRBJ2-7	TGCAGTGCTTCCGGGACAGGGGTCCCTTATACCTACGAGCAGTACTTC	CSASGTGVPYTYEQYF
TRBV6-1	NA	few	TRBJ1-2	TGTGCCAGCACGGACCTCGCTACTAACTATGGCTACACCTTC	CASTDLATNYGYTF
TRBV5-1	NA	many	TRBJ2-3	TGCGCCAGCAGCCCGCGGAGCGGGTTAACAGATACGCAGTATTTT	CASSPRSGLTDTQYF
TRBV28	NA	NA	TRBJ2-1	TGTGCCAGCACCCCGTCAGGAGTCTCCTACAATGAGCAGTTCTTC	CASTPSGVSYNEQFF